Shown below are 25 T cell receptor beta chains from a single sample sequenced in a study of blood T cells in healthy people across ages. A J-beta primer mix and a sample-barcoded 5' primer were used in a second PCR of roughly 6 to 11 cycles. TCRdb re-derived calls from the 5' RACE reads in MiXCR, one entry per CDR3 protein. Here the sample spans roughly 800,000 distinct CDR3 sequences, 20% to 25% being singletons. Another study also made use of these data, one on T cells of mothers and their children.

The material sequenced was blood. These receptors originate from a boy aged 10-17 years in good health.

The chain uses TRBV28 and TRBJ2-3; TRBD1 aligns across 8 bases. The CDR3 has 18 amino acids. With 3 bases clipped from V and 0 bases from J, the junction kept 11 bases outside the gene matches. The germline CDR1 and CDR2 sequences are MDHEN and SYDVKM. Here the CDR3 DNA reads TGTGCCAGCAGTTTTGATCGCCTGACAGGGGCTAGCACAGATACGCAGTATTTT. This translates into CASSFDRLTGASTDTQYF.

This clonotype was seen a few times. The gene calls are TRBV6-2 or TRBV6-3 and TRBJ2-5; D call uncertain. The better agreement between TRBJ2-7 and the DNA end casts doubt on the J call. This CDR3 comprises 15 residues. Germline CDR1 and CDR2: MNHEY and SVGEGT. The CDR3: CASSYSSSPWNEQYF. The CDR3 bases are TGTGCCAGCAGTTACTCCTCCAGCCCCTGGAACGAGCAGTACTTC.

This chain connects TRBV5-1 to TRBJ2-7, with a weak D call TRBD1 (5 bases). CDR3 length: 15 amino acids. Germline V gives CDR1 SGHRS, CDR2 YFSETQ. Trimming cost V 3 bases and J 7 bases, with 20 bases left between them. The CDR3 DNA reads TGCGCCAGCAGCTCCCAGCAGGGATTGTCGGCAGAGCAGTACTTC. Amino acids: CASSSQQGLSAEQYF.

The chain has TRBV29-1 and TRBJ1-4; D may be TRBD1 (5 bases). The V gene lost 6 bases and the J gene lost 8 bases, with 16 bases spanning the gap. This CDR3 has 13 amino acids. Germline lookup yields CDR1 SQVTM and CDR2 ANQGSEA. The CDR3 is CSVPGAEGEKLFF. The CDR3 coding sequence is TGCAGCGTGCCCGGGGCCGAAGGCGAAAAACTGTTTTTT.

About this clonotype: Without the conserved terminal phenylalanine or tryptophan, this CDR3 likely stems from a read error. This chain uses TRBV6-1 with TRBJ2-7; 10 nucleotides line up with TRBD1. V shed 5 bases, J shed 2 bases, and the junction held 18 bases outside the gene matches. Per germline, CDR1 MNHNS and CDR2 SASEGT. The CDR3 length is 19 residues. The CDR3 nucleotides read TGTGCCAGCAGTCTGACAGGGGGCGCGGGGACTCGATTAACCTACGAGCAGTACCTC. Amino acids: CASSLTGGAGTRLTYEQYL.

This clonotype was observed a few times. The chain uses TRBV6-6 and TRBJ2-6; no clear D. CDR1 MNHNY and CDR2 SVGAGI come from the germline V gene (reference sequence). V was clipped by 1 base and J by 0 bases, with 4 bases between them. This CDR3 contains 15 residues. CDR3 nucleotide sequence: TGTGCCAGCAGTTACTACGGCTCTGGGGCCAACGTCCTGACTTTC. It encodes CASSYYGSGANVLTF.

The count of this clonotype is one. V and J are TRBV7-2 and TRBJ2-5, with 7 bases matching TRBD1. The junction had 5 bases not matched to a gene; V was cut back by 5 bases and J by 5 bases. CDR1 and CDR2 (germline): SGHTA, FQGNSA. The CDR3 has 13 amino acids. The CDR3 sequence: CASSRDSPETQYF. CDR3 nucleotide sequence: TGTGCCAGCAGCCGGGACAGCCCGGAGACCCAGTACTTC.

This chain joins TRBV6-6 and TRBJ2-3; TRBD2 is a possible D gene (5 bases). This CDR3 spans 12 amino acids. V was pared by 6 bases and J by 8 bases, with 12 bases between. CDR1 is MNHNY, CDR2 SVGAGI, per germline (reference sequence). CDR3: CASSFDRGTQYF. In DNA form, the CDR3 reads TGTGCCAGCAGCTTCGACCGGGGTACGCAGTATTTT.

The V call is TRBV27, the J call TRBJ2-3, with 7 bases lining up with TRBD2. V was pared by 5 bases and J by 4 bases, with 9 bases of the junction left unmatched. CDR3 size: 15 residues. Germline V gives CDR1 MNHEY, CDR2 SMNVEV (reference sequence). DNA for the CDR3: TGTGCCAGCAGTCGAAGCGGGGTATACCCAGATACGCAGTATTTT. Protein: CASSRSGVYPDTQYF.

The V and J genes are TRBV7-8 and TRBJ2-5, with TRBD2 as a possible D gene (6 bases). This CDR3 spans 15 amino acids. Trimming removed 6 bases at V and 4 bases at J, with 18 bases between. Germline CDR1 and CDR2: SGHVS and FQNEAQ. In nucleotides, the CDR3 is TGTGCCAGCAGGGTACTAGCCCGGACGGGAGAGACCCAGTACTTC. It specifies CASRVLARTGETQYF. Full variable domain (remainder filled in from reference TRBV7-8 and TRBJ2-5): GAGVSQSPRYKVAKRGQDVALRCDPISGHVSLFWYQQALGQGPEFLTYFQNEAQLDKSGLPSDRFFAERPEGSVSTLKIQRTQQEDSAVYLCASRVLARTGETQYFGPGTRLLVL.

V is TRBV7-8 and J is TRBJ2-3, with D possibly being TRBD2 (7 bases). The V end lost 5 bases, the J end lost 6 bases, and 18 bases lay between the germline ends. The CDR3 runs to 15 residues. The germline V gene encodes CDR1 SGHVS and CDR2 FQNEAQ. The CDR3 DNA reads as TGTGCCAGCAGCCTCGTGGGCAGGGGAGGGGATACGCAGTATTTT. Its protein product is CASSLVGRGGDTQYF.

This clonotype turned up a few times. V gene TRBV10-3 combines with J gene TRBJ2-6; D is undetermined. The CDR3 covers 17 residues. The V end lost 1 base, the J end lost 0 bases, and 10 bases lay between the germline ends. Germline CDR1 ENHRY, CDR2 SYGVKD. In DNA form, the CDR3 reads TGTGCCATCAGTGAGTTCTCAGGCATCTCTGGGGCCAACGTCCTGACTTTC. Translation gives CAISEFSGISGANVLTF.

This clonotype was seen once. The V gene is TRBV12-3 or TRBV12-4, the J gene TRBJ2-3; 8 nucleotides align to TRBD1. Unmatched junction bases numbered 10, after V lost 7 bases and J lost 4 bases. The CDR3 consists of 15 residues. CDR3 region: CASTLGQAPSDTQYF. For the CDR3, the DNA is TGTGCCAGCACCTTGGGACAGGCGCCTTCAGATACGCAGTATTTT.

Worth noting for this clonotype: A read error may be the cause here, since a much bigger clone is one base away. The CDR3 reads CATSRDGEETQYF. CDR3 bases: TGTGCCACCAGCAGAGATGGGGAAGAGACCCAGTACTTC. The genes are TRBV15 and TRBJ2-5; D is undetermined. Trimming removed 0 bases from V and 3 bases from J, with 5 bases in between. The CDR3 has 13 residues. Germline V gene sequence: CDR1 LNHNV, CDR2 YYDKDF (reference sequence).

The J gene is TRBJ2-1, the V gene TRBV7-3; 7 nucleotides align to TRBD2. Germline loops: CDR1 SGHTA, CDR2 FQGTGA. V was clipped by 2 bases and J by 0 bases; unmatched bases: 7. This CDR3 is 17 amino acids long. CDR3 residues: CASSLGSGGSSYNEQFF. The CDR3 DNA reads as TGTGCCAGCAGCTTAGGGTCGGGCGGGAGCTCCTACAATGAGCAGTTCTTC.

The chain recombines TRBV4-3 with TRBJ2-7, with unresolved D. V lost 0 bases and J lost 0, with 12 bases in between. The CDR3 sequence is 16 residues long. Germline V gives CDR1 LGHNA, CDR2 YSLEER. CDR3 DNA sequence: TGCGCCAGCAGCCAAGATTTTGCAGAGAACTCCTACGAGCAGTACTTC. It is translated as CASSQDFAENSYEQYF.

This chain joins TRBV20-1 and TRBJ2-5; 9 bases map to TRBD2. The CDR3 totals 14 residues. Germline assignment: CDR1 DFQATT and CDR2 SNEGSKA (reference sequence). Losses at the gene ends were 5 bases for V and 0 bases for J; bases not matched to a gene: 4. CDR3 DNA: TGCAGTGCTGGACTAGCGTCCGACCAAGAGACCCAGTACTTC. This translates into CSAGLASDQETQYF.

This clonotype came up a few times. The J gene is TRBJ2-5, the V gene TRBV19; 7 bases agree with TRBD1. The DNA end lines up better with TRBJ2-7; the J call may be wrong. The CDR3 runs to 15 residues. Germline V lookup: CDR1 LNHDA, CDR2 SQIVND (reference sequence). CDR3 residues: CASSSSEQGLHEQYF. The DNA of the CDR3 is TGTGCCAGTAGTAGTAGTGAACAGGGGTTACACGAGCAGTACTTC.

This clonotype was detected only a few times. The rearrangement links TRBV21-1 to TRBJ1-5; the DNA was not compared with TRBD1, the D call given in the table. TRBV21-1 is reported as a pseudogene. The CDR3 runs to 13 residues. The DNA of the CDR3 is TGTGCCAACCGGAGGCAGTGGGGTCAGCCCCAGCATTTT. It specifies CANRRQWGQPQHF.

The gene calls are TRBV5-1 and TRBJ2-3, with D perhaps matching TRBD2 (6 bases). This CDR3 spans 15 amino acids. Germline V gene sequence: CDR1 SGHRS, CDR2 YFSETQ. V dropped 1 base and J dropped 0 bases, with 9 bases sitting between them. The CDR3 DNA follows: TGCGCCAGCAGCTTGTGGGGGGATAGCACAGATACGCAGTATTTT. Translation gives CASSLWGDSTDTQYF.

J is TRBJ2-5 and V is TRBV29-1, with 10 bases matching TRBD1. This CDR3 has 14 residues. Germline CDR1 is SQVTM and CDR2 is ANQGSEA. After removal of 6 bases from V and 7 bases from J, the junction contained 11 bases not matched to a gene. For the CDR3, the DNA is TGCAGCGTGAGCCGACAGGGGGCCGGGGGGACCCAGTACTTC. The encoded protein is CSVSRQGAGGTQYF.

Comments on this clonotype: One end of the junction is discordant with germline, which a read error may explain. The J gene is TRBJ2-5, the V gene TRBV4-3; 10 bases map to TRBD2. The germline V gene encodes CDR1 LGHNA and CDR2 YSLEER. The CDR3 contains 15 residues. CDR3 bases: TGCGCCGGCAGCCAAAAGCGGGAGGGGCCGGAGACCCAGTACTTC. It yields the protein CAGSQKREGPETQYF.

The chain uses TRBV25-1 and TRBJ1-6; tentative D call: TRBD1 (5 bases). The germline CDR1 and CDR2 sequences are MGHDK and SYGVNS. V was trimmed by 1 base and J by 0 bases, leaving 7 bases between them. The CDR3 extends over 16 amino acids. The CDR3 DNA reads as TGTGCCAGCAGTGAATTAGGGACCTCCTATAATTCACCCCTCCACTTT. Translation: CASSELGTSYNSPLHF. Full variable domain (remainder filled in from reference TRBV25-1 and TRBJ1-6): EADIYQTPRYLVIGTGKKITLECSQTMGHDKMYWYQQDPGMELHLIHYSYGVNSTEKGDLSSESTVSRIRTEHFPLTLESARPSHTSQYLCASSELGTSYNSPLHFGNGTRLTVT.

The chain combines TRBV12-3 or TRBV12-4 with TRBJ2-4; 12 bases are shared with TRBD2. The CDR3 loop spans 19 amino acids. V shed 1 base, J shed 0 bases, and the junction held 7 bases outside the gene matches. The CDR3 sequence: CASSLVASGRGLAKNIQYF. CDR3 bases: TGTGCCAGCAGTTTAGTTGCTAGCGGGAGGGGTCTAGCCAAAAACATTCAGTACTTC.

The J gene is TRBJ1-2, the V gene TRBV7-9, with TRBD1 identical over 8 bases. Germline V gene sequence: CDR1 SEHNR, CDR2 FQNEAQ (reference sequence). Trimming cost V 4 bases and J 3 bases; bases outside gene matches: 4. CDR3 length equals 14 residues. CDR3 DNA: TGTGCCAGCAGCTCCCCGGACAGGGACTATGGCTACACCTTC. Translated, it gives CASSSPDRDYGYTF.